The 19 T cell receptor beta chains below all came from one sample that was sequenced in a study of human T cells and chemical hapten exposure. The time point here: healthy volunteer bleed at 2 weeks. The study extracted total RNA from unfractionated whole blood. TCRdb reanalysed the RACE reads using MiXCR and keeps one entry per CDR3 protein. The table includes approximately 97,000 distinct CDR3 sequences, about 8.8% detected once. Sequencing was done on a sample of whole blood. These receptors were taken from a female donor in good health. Some clones in this sample may be carry-over from other donors' samples.

This chain connects TRBV11-2 to TRBJ1-1; D gene unclear. Deletions cut 1 base from V and 1 base from J, with 4 bases between. Germline CDR1 is SGHAT and CDR2 is FQNNGV. CDR3 size: 13 residues. CDR3 bases: TGTGCCAGCAGCTTAGGGGAGAACACTGAAGCTTTCTTT. This codes for CASSLGENTEAFF.

This chain uses TRBV28 with TRBJ1-2; D ambiguous. V was pared by 2 bases and J by 1 base, with 5 bases between. This CDR3 comprises 13 residues. Germline loops: CDR1 MDHEN, CDR2 SYDVKM. CDR3 nucleotide sequence: TGTGCCAGCAGTTTAGAAATTAACTATGGCTACACCTTC. This encodes CASSLEINYGYTF.

This clonotype was recorded at least ten times. This rearrangement joins TRBV10-3 to TRBJ2-1; 7 bases match TRBD1. CDR1 is ENHRY and CDR2 is SYGVKD in the germline V gene. The CDR3 covers 15 residues. The junction had 7 bases not matched to a gene; V was cut back by 5 bases and J by 3 bases. This chain's CDR3 is CAISRQGSNYNEQFF. The CDR3 DNA follows: TGTGCCATCAGTAGACAGGGTTCAAACTACAATGAGCAGTTCTTC.

This clonotype has at least ten counts. V usage is TRBV29-1 and J usage is TRBJ2-3; D perhaps matches TRBD2 (5 bases). Germline CDR1 and CDR2: SQVTM and ANQGSEA. This CDR3 contains 13 residues. V shed 2 bases and J shed 0 bases, with 6 bases lying between them. CDR3 in amino acids: CSVERGSTDTQYF. CDR3 DNA sequence: TGCAGCGTTGAACGGGGAAGCACAGATACGCAGTATTTT.

This clonotype was found a few times. The CDR3 DNA reads TGCGCCAGCAGCTTAGCGGGAGTAGACACCGGGGAGCTGTTTTTT. Translated: CASSLAGVDTGELFF. The chain combines TRBV5-1 with TRBJ2-2, with 8 bases aligning to TRBD2. Germline values: CDR1 SGHRS, CDR2 YFSETQ. The CDR3 extends over 15 amino acids. Trimming took 2 bases from V and 3 from J; bases not matched to a gene: 3.

A few counts support this clonotype. The V and J genes are TRBV2 and TRBJ2-2, with TRBD2 matching over 9 bases. CDR1 SNHLY and CDR2 FYNNEI come from the germline V gene. The CDR3 is 15 amino acids. V lost 8 bases, J lost 4 bases, and 8 bases stayed unmatched. CDR3: CASGNSGSITGELFF. CDR3 sequence (DNA): TGTGCCAGCGGTAATAGCGGGAGCATCACCGGGGAGCTGTTTTTT.

This clonotype was counted only a few times. This sequence joins TRBV12-3 or TRBV12-4 and TRBJ1-5; 7 bases fit TRBD1. V shed 6 bases and J 7 bases; nucleotides not matched to a gene: 9. This CDR3 spans 14 amino acids. This CDR3 is CASSNEQGGQPQHF. The CDR3, as DNA: TGTGCCAGCAGCAACGAGCAGGGGGGACAGCCCCAGCATTTT.

This clonotype was detected a few times. V usage is TRBV6-6 and J usage is TRBJ1-5; unclear D gene. Trimming removed 0 bases at V and 5 bases at J, with 8 bases between. This CDR3 is 14 amino acids long. Germline values: CDR1 MNHNY, CDR2 SVGAGI (reference sequence). Here the CDR3 DNA reads TGTGCCAGCAGTTACTCGAATTCTGATCAGCCCCAGCATTTT. Translating gives CASSYSNSDQPQHF.

In this sample, this clonotype turned up many times. The chain links TRBV5-6 to TRBJ2-6; TRBD1 aligns across 7 bases. Germline V gene data show CDR1 as SGHDT and CDR2 as YYEEEE. The CDR3 contains 16 residues. Germline trimming cut 4 bases from V and 2 bases from J; bases unmatched to any gene: 6. Here the CDR3 DNA reads TGTGCCAGCAGCATCCCGACAGGGACTGGGGCCAACGTCCTGACTTTC. Its protein is CASSIPTGTGANVLTF.

There are a few counts of this clonotype. The chain carries TRBV6-5 and TRBJ2-3; D remains ambiguous. Germline CDR1 MNHEY, CDR2 SVGAGI. The CDR3 extends over 11 amino acids. Trimming took off 2 bases at V and 7 bases at J, with 4 bases between the two ends. The chain's CDR3 is CASSYLNTQYF. Written as DNA, the CDR3 is TGTGCCAGCAGTTACCTTAATACGCAGTATTTT.

J is TRBJ2-5 and V is TRBV28; D not resolved. Germline CDR1 is MDHEN and CDR2 is SYDVKM. The length of the CDR3 is 14 residues. The V gene lost 4 bases and the J gene lost 5 bases, with 14 bases spanning the gap. CDR3 bases: TGTGCCAGCAGTTCCCCGATTAGTATCGAGACCCAGTACTTC. It specifies CASSSPISIETQYF.

V and J are TRBV29-1 and TRBJ1-6, with 9 positions matching TRBD1. J lost 5 bases, V lost 8 bases, and 4 bases had no gene match. The CDR3 is 13 amino acids. CDR1 SQVTM and CDR2 ANQGSEA come from the germline V gene. DNA for the CDR3: TGCAGCACCCGGGACAGGGATAATTCACCCCTCCACTTT. Amino acid sequence: CSTRDRDNSPLHF.

The V gene is TRBV29-1, the J gene TRBJ1-2, with 9 bases identical to TRBD1. The CDR3 has 13 residues. V dropped 6 bases and J dropped 6; count of bases not matched to a gene: 8. Germline CDR1 is SQVTM and CDR2 is ANQGSEA. CDR3 in amino acids: CSVETGGADGYTF. Here the CDR3 DNA reads TGCAGCGTCGAAACAGGGGGCGCGGATGGCTACACCTTC.

This clonotype was counted many times. V is TRBV20-1 and J is TRBJ1-1; 7 bases match TRBD1. The J segment lost 5 bases and the V segment lost 2 bases, leaving 5 bases of the junction unmatched. The germline gives CDR1 DFQATT, CDR2 SNEGSKA (reference sequence). The CDR3 consists of 13 residues. The CDR3, as DNA: TGCAGTGCTAGACCCTTGACAGGGACTGAAGCTTTCTTT. It encodes CSARPLTGTEAFF.

The chain is built from TRBV28 and TRBJ2-2; no clear D. Trimming shortened V by 7 bases and J by 7 bases, and 13 bases separated the two germline ends. CDR1 and CDR2 (germline): MDHEN, SYDVKM. The CDR3 is 13 residues long. Here the CDR3 reads CASTLGSSGELFF. The CDR3, as DNA: TGTGCCAGCACTCTTGGGTCCAGCGGGGAGCTGTTTTTT.

This clonotype has a handful of counts. This chain connects TRBV28 to TRBJ2-3, with TRBD2 matching over 9 bases. V lost 7 bases and J lost 5; bases outside the gene matches: 7. CDR3 size: 14 residues. Germline V CDR1 and CDR2: MDHEN, SYDVKM. The CDR3 spells CASTDSGSGDTQYF. CDR3 in DNA: TGTGCCAGCACTGATAGCGGGAGTGGAGATACGCAGTATTTT.

This clonotype has only a few counts. V and J are TRBV27 and TRBJ2-3; D might be TRBD2 (5 bases). The CDR3 is made up of 16 amino acids. Per the germline V gene, CDR1 is MNHEY and CDR2 is SMNVEV (reference sequence). V dropped 5 bases and J dropped 3 bases, with 18 bases sitting between them. The CDR3 DNA is TGTGCCAGCAGTCCATTGACCTCTACTAGGACAGATACGCAGTATTTT. Residues: CASSPLTSTRTDTQYF.

This clonotype has a count of ten or more. V is TRBV2 and J is TRBJ1-6; D is unresolved. Trimming stripped 6 bases from V and 5 bases from J, with 8 bases between. The CDR3 is 13 amino acids. Germline CDR1 SNHLY, CDR2 FYNNEI. The CDR3 loop reads CASSVSDNSPLHF. DNA for the CDR3: TGTGCCAGCAGCGTATCGGATAATTCACCCCTCCACTTT. The variable domain in full, with the rest retrieved from reference TRBV2 and TRBJ1-6, is EPEVTQTPSHQVTQMGQEVILRCVPISNHLYFYWYRQILGQKVEFLVSFYNNEISEKSEIFDDQFSVERPDGSNFTLKIRSTKLEDSAMYFCASSVSDNSPLHFGNGTRLTVT.

The V gene is TRBV5-8, the J gene TRBJ2-3; no reliable D call. CDR1 is SGHTS and CDR2 is YDEGEE in the germline V gene. This CDR3 is built from 15 residues. V was cut by 6 bases and J by 1 base, with 15 bases left in between. The CDR3 protein is CASTPAFRRTDTQYF. CDR3 DNA: TGTGCCAGCACCCCCGCGTTCAGACGCACAGATACGCAGTATTTT.